The 10 T cell receptor beta chains below all came from one sample that was sequenced in a study of cytomegalovirus exposure and HLA in healthy donors. Primers included in the PCR were 60 Vbeta and 13 Jbeta primers. Assay: immunoSEQ multiplex PCR; the TCRdb copy retains only in-frame clones and omits some. Listed are around 130,000 clones; roughly 1.5% falls within the top ten. The sequenced sample was PBMCs. The receptors originated from a woman between 40 and 55 years old in good health and CMV-seronegative.

V gene TRBV4-1 combines with J gene TRBJ1-5; TRBD1 is a possible D gene (6 bases). Between the trimmed V and J ends, which lost 0 bases and 4 bases, there was a span of 28 bases. CDR1 and CDR2 from the germline V gene are MGHRA and YSYEKL. The CDR3 runs to 21 residues. Here the CDR3 reads CASSQDPPGGRGRWINQPQHF. Here the CDR3 DNA reads TGCGCCAGCAGCCAAGATCCTCCGGGGGGGCGGGGGCGTTGGATAAATCAGCCCCAGCATTTT.

Here the CDR3 reads CASSRFVGSSYNEQFF. In DNA form, the CDR3 reads TGTGCCAGCAGCCGTTTCGTGGGCAGCTCCTACAATGAGCAGTTCTTC. V and J are TRBV7-3 and TRBJ2-1; D is unclear. The CDR3 sequence is 16 residues long. The germline gives CDR1 SGHTA, CDR2 FQGTGA. Trimming shortened V by 5 bases and J by 0 bases, and 14 bases separated the two germline ends.

The V call is TRBV7-2, the J call TRBJ1-5, with 9 positions matching TRBD1. The CDR3 contains 13 residues. CDR1 SGHTA and CDR2 FQGNSA come from the germline V gene. Germline trimming cut 4 bases from V and 11 bases from J; bases unmatched to any gene: 6. CDR3 amino acids: CASSSQGQGAQHF. In nucleotides, the CDR3 is TGTGCCAGCAGCTCGCAGGGACAGGGAGCCCAGCATTTT.

The chain employs TRBV5-1 and TRBJ2-5, with D perhaps TRBD2 (5 bases). V lost 0 bases and J 5 bases, leaving 11 bases between the germline ends. The CDR3 contains 14 residues. The germline V gene encodes CDR1 SGHRS and CDR2 YFSETQ. The CDR3 coding sequence is TGCGCCAGCAGCTTGGGACGGGGAAGGGAGACCCAGTACTTC. Translation: CASSLGRGRETQYF.

The V call is TRBV18, the J call TRBJ1-2, with 11 nucleotides matching TRBD1. In germline, CDR1 is KGHSH, CDR2 LQKENI. The J segment lost 6 bases and the V segment lost 2 bases, leaving 11 bases of the junction unmatched. The CDR3 is 17 amino acids. Here the CDR3 DNA reads TGTGCCAGCTCACCAATTCCGGGACAGGGGGTGGAAAATGGCTACACCTTC. Translated: CASSPIPGQGVENGYTF.

V is TRBV4-3 and J is TRBJ2-1, with TRBD2 matching over 13 bases. This CDR3 has 15 amino acids. V was pared by 1 base and J by 6 bases, with 0 bases of the junction left unmatched. Germline V gives CDR1 LGHNA, CDR2 YSLEER. The CDR3 is CASSQGLAGGNEQFF. The CDR3 DNA sequence: TGCGCCAGCAGCCAAGGACTAGCGGGGGGCAATGAGCAGTTCTTC.

The gene calls are TRBV7-9 and TRBJ2-1, with D possibly being TRBD1 (5 bases). The CDR3 has 11 residues. The V and J ends lost 7 bases and 8 bases respectively, with 9 bases between them. Germline V CDR1 and CDR2: SEHNR, FQNEAQ (reference sequence). DNA for the CDR3: TGTGCCAGCACCCAGGGCTATGAGCAGTTCTTC. It is translated as CASTQGYEQFF.

This chain uses TRBV7-2 with TRBJ2-3, with 8 nucleotides matching TRBD1. J was trimmed by 4 bases and V by 0 bases; bases with no gene match: 6. Looked up from germline, CDR1 is SGHTA and CDR2 is FQGNSA. There are 16 residues in the CDR3. The DNA of the CDR3 is TGTGCCAGCAGCTTAGCGCCAGGGGGCTGGGCAGATACGCAGTATTTT. This gives the protein CASSLAPGGWADTQYF.

This sequence joins TRBV7-3 and TRBJ2-3; TRBD1 matches at 12 bases. Unmatched junction bases numbered 15, after V lost 2 bases and J lost 0 bases. Germline V gene sequence: CDR1 SGHTA, CDR2 FQGTGA. The length of the CDR3 is 21 residues. The CDR3 nucleotides are TGTGCCAGCAGCTTATGTGGGACAGGGGGCGAACGTGGCCCCAGCACAGATACGCAGTATTTT. Translated: CASSLCGTGGERGPSTDTQYF.

The chain employs TRBV7-9 and TRBJ1-4, with 8 bases lining up with TRBD1. There are 15 residues in the CDR3. Per germline, CDR1 SEHNR and CDR2 FQNEAQ (reference sequence). J gave up 5 bases and V 5 bases, and 7 bases lay outside the gene matches. CDR3 in amino acids: CASSVPGGTNEKLFF. The CDR3 nucleotides read TGTGCCAGCAGCGTCCCAGGGGGCACCAATGAAAAACTGTTTTTT.